This record looks at one T cell receptor beta chain sequence and its context. The target antigen is unknown. The data stem from a study of cytomegalovirus exposure and HLA in healthy donors. The overall study: There were 65 million to 85 million unique TCRs (from HLA-typed donors) in an early data release.

General study results and limits: Reportedly, TCR beta sequences accurately predicted HLA-A and HLA-B alleles in most subjects.

V lost 5 bases, J lost 2 bases, and 5 bases stayed unmatched. The CDR3 has 15 residues. Germline CDR1 is MNHNY and CDR2 is SVGAGI (reference sequence). PCR amplification relied on 60 Vbeta primers (plus 13 Jbeta primers). As handled by the study authors: Later, an analysis found about 80 million unique TCR beta chains, and about 10 million of these were shared. Here immunoSEQ multiplex PCR was the method, and the copy in TCRdb shows in-frame clones only, minus some. V, J and clone size are those of that table, while D and trimming were read from the DNA. The sample records 150,000 to 200,000 clones, nearly 80% being singletons.

This clonotype was obtained from a man over 45 in good health and CMV-seropositive. The genes are TRBV6-6 and TRBJ1-2; 10 positions match TRBD1. Sequencing was performed on PBMCs. CDR3 sequence reads: CASSTRDRGNYGYTF. The CDR3, as DNA: TGTGCCAGCAGTACCCGGGACAGGGGAAACTATGGCTACACCTTC.